Shown below are 4 T cell receptor beta chains from a single sample sequenced in a study of response to subunit inactivated influenza vaccine. TCRdb independently ran MiXCR on the RT-PCR reads; one entry per CDR3 protein. The data show roughly 650,000 distinct CDR3 sequences, with approximately 15% seen just once and around a tenth held by the top ten. Sequenced here: PBMCs from blood, sampled 11 to 12 days after vaccination. The receptor source for this set is a man in his forties or fifties who received an inactivated influenza vaccine.

The CDR3 coding sequence is TGTGCCAGCTACGGGCCGGGAGCTCGACTGTTTTTT. Protein: CASYGPGARLFF. This chain links TRBV19 with TRBJ1-4; D is uncertain. The germline V gene encodes CDR1 LNHDA and CDR2 SQIVND (reference sequence). The length of the CDR3 is 12 residues. Trimming took off 9 bases at V and 13 bases at J, with 18 bases between the two ends.

This clonotype has just a few counts. The chain's CDR3 is CASSHYGAAANYGYTF. In nucleotides, the CDR3 is TGTGCCAGCAGCCACTACGGGGCCGCAGCTAACTATGGCTACACCTTC. V usage is TRBV3-1 and J usage is TRBJ1-2; tentative D call: TRBD1 (5 bases). The V gene lost 3 bases and the J gene lost 0 bases, with 14 bases spanning the gap. This CDR3 is built from 16 residues. CDR1 is LGHDT, CDR2 YNNKEL, per germline (reference sequence). Variable domain in full (rest from reference TRBV3-1 and TRBJ1-2): DTAVSQTPKYLVTQMGNDKSIKCEQNLGHDTMYWYKQDSKKFLKIMFSYNNKELIINETVPNRFSPKSPDKAHLNLHINSLELGDSAVYFCASSHYGAAANYGYTFGSGTRLTVV.

The table lists this clonotype with many counts. The J gene is TRBJ2-6, the V gene TRBV7-2; no clear D gene. Between the trimmed V and J ends, which lost 5 bases and 4 bases, there was a span of 9 bases. The germline gives CDR1 SGHTA, CDR2 FQGNSA. This CDR3 has 14 amino acids. CDR3: CASSPGPGANVLTF. DNA for the CDR3: TGTGCCAGCAGCCCCGGTCCCGGGGCCAACGTCCTGACTTTC.

This chain connects TRBV7-2 to TRBJ2-7; D may be TRBD1 (6 bases). CDR3 length: 20 amino acids. V lost 0 bases, J lost 0 bases, and 24 bases lay in between. The germline gives CDR1 SGHTA, CDR2 FQGNSA. CDR3 nucleotides: TGTGCCAGCAGCTTAGCCCAATGGACAGCCCCTCCCTTTAGCTCCTACGAGCAGTACTTC. Amino acid sequence: CASSLAQWTAPPFSSYEQYF.